A single sample is the source of the 25 T cell receptor beta chains below, sequenced in a study of Ad26.COV2.S vaccination and SARS-CoV-2 variants. The assay was immunoSEQ multiplex PCR, and TCRdb's table has in-frame clones only and misses some. This table has about 180,000 clones, around nine tenths appearing once. The input for sequencing was peripheral blood, taken after recovery from COVID-19. These receptor sequences come from a human donor who had recovered from COVID-19.

The rearrangement joins TRBV19 to TRBJ2-5, with TRBD2 identical over 9 bases. CDR3 length: 14 amino acids. J gave up 7 bases and V 5 bases, and 8 bases lay outside the gene matches. Germline CDR1 LNHDA, CDR2 SQIVND (reference sequence). The CDR3 DNA sequence: TGTGCCAGTAGTCAGACCGGGCGGGAGGGGACCCAGTACTTC. This sequence encodes CASSQTGREGTQYF. Together with reference TRBV19 and TRBJ2-5, the CDR3 gives the full variable domain: DGGITQSPKYLFRKEGQNVTLSCEQNLNHDAMYWYRQDPGQGLRLIYYSQIVNDFQKGDIAEGYSVSREKKESFPLTVTSAQKNPTAFYLCASSQTGREGTQYFGPGTRLLVL.

The chain combines TRBV6-1 with TRBJ1-1; the D gene is possibly TRBD1 (5 bases). The CDR3 is made up of 17 amino acids. CDR1 is MNHNS, CDR2 SASEGT, per germline. V was clipped by 2 bases and J by 3 bases, with 19 bases between them. The CDR3 spells CASSEPSVRRGDTEAFF. The CDR3 DNA sequence: TGTGCCAGCAGTGAACCCAGTGTTCGGCGGGGGGACACTGAAGCTTTCTTT.

This clone was found once. This chain joins TRBV7-2 and TRBJ2-4; possible D gene TRBD1, 6 bases. The CDR3 runs 17 residues. V was pared by 2 bases and J by 3 bases, with 17 bases between. Germline V gene sequence: CDR1 SGHTA, CDR2 FQGNSA. CDR3 nucleotide sequence: TGTGCCAGCAGCTTATTGTGGGGACAAGGGGGCAAAAACATTCAGTACTTC. Translating it yields CASSLLWGQGGKNIQYF.

The CDR3 is CAISGTDTYNSPLHF. The CDR3, as DNA: TGTGCCATCAGTGGGACAGACACCTATAATTCACCCCTCCACTTT. The J gene is TRBJ1-6, the V gene TRBV10-3, with D possibly being TRBD1 (6 bases). Germline loops: CDR1 ENHRY, CDR2 SYGVKD. CDR3 length: 15 residues. V lost 4 bases, J lost 2 bases, and 9 bases lay in between.

The rearrangement links TRBV5-1 to TRBJ1-3; D not certain. Trimming removed 6 bases from V and 7 bases from J, with 11 bases in between. Germline V lookup: CDR1 SGHRS, CDR2 YFSETQ. The CDR3 runs 12 residues. The CDR3 region has the DNA TGCGCCAGCACCGCAACGGGTAACACCATATATTTT. Residues: CASTATGNTIYF.

This clone appeared once. V gene TRBV9 combines with J gene TRBJ2-2; TRBD1 agrees at 10 bases. The V segment lost 4 bases and the J segment 6 bases; nucleotides outside the gene matches: 9. The germline CDR1 and CDR2 sequences are SGDLS and YYNGEE. The CDR3 spans 16 residues. The CDR3 DNA reads TGTGCCAGCAGCCCACCGGGACAGGGGTGGTCCGGGGAGCTGTTTTTT. Translated, it gives CASSPPGQGWSGELFF.

The chain is built from TRBV18 and TRBJ1-5; 10 bases fit TRBD1. CDR3 length: 14 residues. V was clipped by 3 bases and J by 5 bases; unmatched bases: 1. Germline V lookup: CDR1 KGHSH, CDR2 LQKENI. Here the CDR3 reads CASSPGTGDQPQHF. The CDR3 bases are TGTGCCAGCTCACCCGGGACAGGGGATCAGCCCCAGCATTTT.

The chain has TRBV27 and TRBJ1-6, with 8 bases matching TRBD1. Germline V lookup: CDR1 MNHEY, CDR2 SMNVEV (reference sequence). The CDR3 loop spans 17 amino acids. The J segment lost 7 bases and the V segment lost 6 bases, leaving 14 bases of the junction unmatched. CDR3 in DNA: TGTGCCAGCAGCCGTAACAGGGGGGGAGGGACCAATTCACCCCTCCACTTT. Protein: CASSRNRGGGTNSPLHF.

J is TRBJ1-1 and V is TRBV9; D gene ambiguous. V lost 0 bases, J lost 8 bases, and 8 bases lay in between. The CDR3 runs 12 residues. In germline, CDR1 is SGDLS, CDR2 YYNGEE. CDR3 loop: CASSVVTGEAFF. The CDR3 coding sequence is TGTGCCAGCAGCGTAGTAACCGGGGAAGCTTTCTTT.

Comments on this clone: A read error may produce the germline difference seen at one junction end. The genes are TRBV7-8 and TRBJ2-6, with TRBD1 as a possible D gene (6 bases). CDR1 and CDR2 (germline): SGHVS, FQNEAQ. This CDR3 has 16 amino acids. The CDR3 here is CASSLDRVSRANVLTF. The CDR3 DNA is TGTGCCAGCAGCTTAGACAGGGTCTCTAGGGCCAACGTCCTGACTTTC.

The V gene is TRBV7-2, the J gene TRBJ2-3; D gene ambiguous. V was shortened by 4 bases and J by 2 bases, with 13 bases between the two germline ends. Germline CDR1 reads SGHTA; CDR2 reads FQGNSA. The CDR3 consists of 15 residues. CDR3 residues: CASSSFGVITDTQYF. The CDR3 DNA reads as TGTGCCAGCAGCTCCTTTGGGGTCATCACAGATACGCAGTATTTT.

The chain uses TRBV3-1 (or the pseudogene TRBV3-2) and TRBJ1-2; 8 positions match TRBD1. The CDR3 has 13 residues. CDR1 and CDR2 from the germline V gene are LGHDT and YNNKEL (reference sequence). Trimming at V came to 4 bases and at J to 5 bases, leaving 3 bases not matched to a gene. CDR3 sequence (DNA): TGTGCCAGCAGCCTTGGGACAGGTTATGGCTACACCTTC. Residues: CASSLGTGYGYTF.

V gene TRBV10-3 combines with J gene TRBJ2-5; D gene unclear. The germline CDR1 and CDR2 sequences are ENHRY and SYGVKD. The CDR3 has 11 amino acids. Trimming removed 4 bases from V and 3 bases from J, with 3 bases in between. The CDR3 region has the DNA TGTGCCATCAGTGGGAAAGAGACCCAGTACTTC. Amino acid sequence: CAISGKETQYF.

The genes are TRBV19 and TRBJ2-5, with D maybe TRBD2 (7 bases). There are 15 residues in the CDR3. Per germline, CDR1 LNHDA and CDR2 SQIVND (reference sequence). Trimming cost V 5 bases and J 5 bases, with 18 bases left between them. The CDR3 nucleotides are TGTGCCAGTAGTTTTTCTGGGGGGGCCGGGGAGACCCAGTACTTC. It specifies CASSFSGGAGETQYF. The full variable domain, in which reference TRBV19 and TRBJ2-5 provide the parts outside the CDR3, is DGGITQSPKYLFRKEGQNVTLSCEQNLNHDAMYWYRQDPGQGLRLIYYSQIVNDFQKGDIAEGYSVSREKKESFPLTVTSAQKNPTAFYLCASSFSGGAGETQYFGPGTRLLVL.

The table lists this clone with a few counts. The gene calls are TRBV28 and TRBJ1-6; D ambiguous. This CDR3 spans 15 amino acids. Germline V gives CDR1 MDHEN, CDR2 SYDVKM. The V gene lost 5 bases and the J gene lost 7 bases, with 15 bases spanning the gap. CDR3 sequence reads: CASSGQAEHNSPLHF. In DNA form, the CDR3 reads TGTGCCAGCAGTGGGCAGGCGGAGCACAATTCACCCCTCCACTTT. Combining the CDR3 with reference TRBV28 and TRBJ1-6 gives the whole variable domain DVKVTQSSRYLVKRTGEKVFLECVQDMDHENMFWYRQDPGLGLRLIYFSYDVKMKEKGDIPEGYSVSREKKERFSLILESASTNQTSMYLCASSGQAEHNSPLHFGNGTRLTVT.

The DNA of the CDR3 is TGTGCCAGCAGTGAATCGCAGGGGGCGGATGGCTACACCTTC. It translates to CASSESQGADGYTF. The chain has TRBV6-1 and TRBJ1-2, with 8 nucleotides matching TRBD1. Germline V gives CDR1 MNHNS, CDR2 SASEGT. This CDR3 has 14 amino acids. The junction had 5 bases not matched to a gene; V was cut back by 2 bases and J by 6 bases.

This rearrangement joins TRBV5-5 to TRBJ2-3, with D tentatively TRBD2 (6 bases). The V end lost 3 bases, the J end lost 1 base, and 15 bases lay between the germline ends. CDR1 SGHKS and CDR2 YYEKEE come from the germline V gene (reference sequence). The CDR3 consists of 16 residues. This CDR3 reads CASSSRRSGGTDTQYF. The CDR3 DNA reads TGTGCCAGCAGCTCACGCCGTTCGGGGGGCACAGATACGCAGTATTTT. Variable domain in full (rest from reference TRBV5-5 and TRBJ2-3): DAGVTQSPTHLIKTRGQQVTLRCSPISGHKSVSWYQQVLGQGPQFIFQYYEKEERGRGNFPDRFSARQFPNYSSELNVNALLLGDSALYLCASSSRRSGGTDTQYFGPGTRLTVL.

This sequence joins TRBV4-2 and TRBJ2-3, with 10 bases aligning to TRBD2. V dropped 2 bases and J dropped 4; count of bases not matched to a gene: 6. Germline V gene lookup returns CDR1 LGHNA and CDR2 YNFKEQ. The CDR3 length is 16 residues. The CDR3 here is CASSQRSGGAADTQYF. For the CDR3, the DNA is TGTGCCAGCAGCCAAAGAAGCGGGGGGGCGGCAGATACGCAGTATTTT.

The V call is TRBV20-1, the J call TRBJ2-2; tentative D call: TRBD2 (7 bases). Looked up from germline, CDR1 is DFQATT and CDR2 is SNEGSKA (reference sequence). There are 13 residues in the CDR3. Trimming left V 3 bases short and J 5 bases short, with 10 bases between. The CDR3 region is CSASRGATGELFF. CDR3 nucleotides: TGCAGTGCTAGTCGGGGGGCGACCGGGGAGCTGTTTTTT.

The chain employs TRBV9 and TRBJ2-2, with D unresolved. The CDR3 runs 14 residues. From germline, CDR1 is SGDLS and CDR2 YYNGEE. The germline V and J ends were trimmed by 0 bases and 5 bases, with 8 bases remaining between them. CDR3 sequence: CASSVGWGTGELFF. DNA for the CDR3: TGTGCCAGCAGCGTAGGCTGGGGTACCGGGGAGCTGTTTTTT.

V and J are TRBV7-8 and TRBJ2-1; 7 nucleotides align to TRBD2. Trimming cost V 7 bases and J 4 bases; bases outside gene matches: 4. Germline CDR1 and CDR2: SGHVS and FQNEAQ. This CDR3 contains 13 residues. The CDR3 region has the DNA TGTGCCAGCAAATTGGGGGGGTACAATGAGCAGTTCTTC. Residues: CASKLGGYNEQFF.

This clone was recorded a few times. The genes are TRBV12-5 and TRBJ2-1; TRBD2 matches at 16 bases. Germline CDR1 is LGHNT and CDR2 is FRNRAP. V lost 4 bases and J lost 0; bases outside the gene matches: 6. The CDR3 covers 19 residues. DNA for the CDR3: TGTGCTAGTGGTTCCCCGGGACTAGCGGGAGGGAACTCCTACAATGAGCAGTTCTTC. Amino acids: CASGSPGLAGGNSYNEQFF.

The chain joins TRBV6-1 to TRBJ2-3; D is uncertain. Germline loops: CDR1 MNHNS, CDR2 SASEGT. The V gene lost 4 bases and the J gene lost 1 base, with 18 bases spanning the gap. The CDR3 spans 17 residues. The CDR3 spells CASSVNRVGRGTDTQYF. Written as DNA, the CDR3 is TGTGCCAGCAGTGTGAATAGGGTCGGTAGAGGCACAGATACGCAGTATTTT.

This chain joins TRBV3-1 (or the pseudogene TRBV3-2) and TRBJ2-1; 9 nucleotides match TRBD1. After removal of 3 bases from V and 2 bases from J, the junction contained 11 bases not matched to a gene. Looked up from germline, CDR1 is LGHDT and CDR2 is YNNKEL (reference sequence). The CDR3 covers 18 residues. The CDR3 DNA sequence: TGTGCCAGCAGCCACCGGGGACAGGGATCATGGACCTACAATGAGCAGTTCTTC. The encoded protein is CASSHRGQGSWTYNEQFF.

This sequence joins TRBV10-3 and TRBJ1-2, with 8 bases identical to TRBD1. V was clipped by 4 bases and J by 4 bases; unmatched bases: 5. The CDR3 consists of 14 residues. Germline CDR1 and CDR2: ENHRY and SYGVKD. The CDR3 DNA sequence: TGTGCCATCAGTGTCAGGGGGCAAGCCTATGGCTACACCTTC. It specifies CAISVRGQAYGYTF.